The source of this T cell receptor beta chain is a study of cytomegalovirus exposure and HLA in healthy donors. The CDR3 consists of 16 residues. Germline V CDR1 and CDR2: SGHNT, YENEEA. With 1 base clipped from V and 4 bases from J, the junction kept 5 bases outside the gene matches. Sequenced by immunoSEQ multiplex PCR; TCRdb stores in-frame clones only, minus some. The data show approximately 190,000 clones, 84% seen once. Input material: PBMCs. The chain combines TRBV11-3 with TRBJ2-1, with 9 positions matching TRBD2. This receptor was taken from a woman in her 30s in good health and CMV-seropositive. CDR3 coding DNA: TGTGCCAGCAGCTTAGGTCTCCTAGCGGGGTACAATGAGCAGTTCTTC. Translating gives CASSLGLLAGYNEQFF.